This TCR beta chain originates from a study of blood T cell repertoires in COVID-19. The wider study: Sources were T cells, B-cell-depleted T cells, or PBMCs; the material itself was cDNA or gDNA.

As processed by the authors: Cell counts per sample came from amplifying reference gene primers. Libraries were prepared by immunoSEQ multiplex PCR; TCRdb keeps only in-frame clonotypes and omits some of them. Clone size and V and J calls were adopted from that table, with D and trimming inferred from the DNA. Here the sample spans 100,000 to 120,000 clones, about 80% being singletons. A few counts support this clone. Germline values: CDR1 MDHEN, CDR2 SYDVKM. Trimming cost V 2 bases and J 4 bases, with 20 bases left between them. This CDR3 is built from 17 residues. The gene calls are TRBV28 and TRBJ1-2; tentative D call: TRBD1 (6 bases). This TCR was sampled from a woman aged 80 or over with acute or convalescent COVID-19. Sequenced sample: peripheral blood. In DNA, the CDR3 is TGTGCCAGCAGTTTAGGACCTTCAGGGGCAAGGCCCTATGGCTACACCTTC. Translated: CASSLGPSGARPYGYTF.